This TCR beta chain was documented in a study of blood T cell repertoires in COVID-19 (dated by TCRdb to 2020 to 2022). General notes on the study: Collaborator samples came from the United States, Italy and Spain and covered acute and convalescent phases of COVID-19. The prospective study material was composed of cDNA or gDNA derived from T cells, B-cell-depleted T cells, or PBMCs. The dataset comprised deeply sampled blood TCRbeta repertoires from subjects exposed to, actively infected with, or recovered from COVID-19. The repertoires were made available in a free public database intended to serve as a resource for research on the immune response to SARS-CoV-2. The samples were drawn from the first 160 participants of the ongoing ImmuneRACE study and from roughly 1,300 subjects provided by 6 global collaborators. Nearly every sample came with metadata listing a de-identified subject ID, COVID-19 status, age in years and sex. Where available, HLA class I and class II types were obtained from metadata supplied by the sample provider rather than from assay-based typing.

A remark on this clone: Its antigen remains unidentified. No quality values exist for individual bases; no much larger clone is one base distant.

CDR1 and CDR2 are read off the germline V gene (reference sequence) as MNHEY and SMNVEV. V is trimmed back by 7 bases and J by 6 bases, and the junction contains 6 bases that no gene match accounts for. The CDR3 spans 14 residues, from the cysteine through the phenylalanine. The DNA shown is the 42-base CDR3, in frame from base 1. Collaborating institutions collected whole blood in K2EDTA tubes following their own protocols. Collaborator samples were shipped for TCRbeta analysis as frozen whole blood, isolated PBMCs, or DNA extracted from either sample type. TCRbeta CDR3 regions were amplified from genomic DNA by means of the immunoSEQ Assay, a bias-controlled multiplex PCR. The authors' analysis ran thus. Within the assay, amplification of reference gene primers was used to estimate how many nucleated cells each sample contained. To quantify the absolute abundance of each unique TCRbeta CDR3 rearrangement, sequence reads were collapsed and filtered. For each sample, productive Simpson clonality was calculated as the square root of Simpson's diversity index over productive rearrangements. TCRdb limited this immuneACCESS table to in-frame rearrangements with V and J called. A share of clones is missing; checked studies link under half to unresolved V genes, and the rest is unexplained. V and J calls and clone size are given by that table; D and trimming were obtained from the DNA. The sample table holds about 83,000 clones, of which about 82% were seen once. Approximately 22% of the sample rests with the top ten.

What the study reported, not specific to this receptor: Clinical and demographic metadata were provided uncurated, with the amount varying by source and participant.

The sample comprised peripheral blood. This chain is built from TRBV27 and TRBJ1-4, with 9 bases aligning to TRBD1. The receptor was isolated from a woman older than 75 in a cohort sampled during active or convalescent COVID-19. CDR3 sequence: CASIPGQGYEKLFF. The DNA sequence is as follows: TGTGCCAGCATCCCGGGACAGGGTTATGAAAAACTGTTTTTT.